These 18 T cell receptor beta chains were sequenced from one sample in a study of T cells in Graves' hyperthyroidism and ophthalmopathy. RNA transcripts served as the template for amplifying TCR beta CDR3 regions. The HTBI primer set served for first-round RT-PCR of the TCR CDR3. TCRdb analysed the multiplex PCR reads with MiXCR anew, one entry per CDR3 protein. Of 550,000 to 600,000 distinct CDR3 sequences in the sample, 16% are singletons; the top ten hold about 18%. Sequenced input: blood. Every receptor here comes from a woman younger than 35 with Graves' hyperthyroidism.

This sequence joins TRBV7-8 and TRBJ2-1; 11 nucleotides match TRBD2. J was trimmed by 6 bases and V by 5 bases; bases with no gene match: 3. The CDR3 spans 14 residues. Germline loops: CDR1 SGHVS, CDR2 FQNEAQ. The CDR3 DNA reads TGTGCCAGCAGCGGGACTAGCGGAACCAATGAGCAGTTCTTC. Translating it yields CASSGTSGTNEQFF.

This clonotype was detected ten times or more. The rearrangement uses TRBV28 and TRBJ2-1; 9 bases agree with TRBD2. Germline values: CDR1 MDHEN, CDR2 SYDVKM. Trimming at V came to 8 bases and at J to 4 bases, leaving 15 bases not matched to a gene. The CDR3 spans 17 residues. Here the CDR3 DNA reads TGTGCCAGCGGAACTACTGTAGCGGGAGAACCATACAATGAGCAGTTCTTC. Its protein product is CASGTTVAGEPYNEQFF.

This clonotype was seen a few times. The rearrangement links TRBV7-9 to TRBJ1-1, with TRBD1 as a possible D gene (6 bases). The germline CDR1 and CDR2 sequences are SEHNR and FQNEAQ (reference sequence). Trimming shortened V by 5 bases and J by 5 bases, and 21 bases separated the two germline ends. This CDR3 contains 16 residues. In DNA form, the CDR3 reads TGTGCCAGCAGCCACCCCGAGGGGGGCGTAGGGACTGAAGCTTTCTTT. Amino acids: CASSHPEGGVGTEAFF.

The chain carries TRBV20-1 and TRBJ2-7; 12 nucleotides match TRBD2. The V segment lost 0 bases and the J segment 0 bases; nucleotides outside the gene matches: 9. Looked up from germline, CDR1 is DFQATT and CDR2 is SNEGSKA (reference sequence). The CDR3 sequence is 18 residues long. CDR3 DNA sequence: TGCAGTGCTAGAGATTTGGGACTAGCGGGCCTAAGCTCCTACGAGCAGTACTTC. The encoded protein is CSARDLGLAGLSSYEQYF.

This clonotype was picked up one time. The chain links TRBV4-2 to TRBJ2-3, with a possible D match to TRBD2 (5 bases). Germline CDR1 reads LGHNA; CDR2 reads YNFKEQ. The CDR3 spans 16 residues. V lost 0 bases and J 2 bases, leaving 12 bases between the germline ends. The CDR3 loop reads CASSQEQRSTTDTQYF. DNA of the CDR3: TGTGCCAGCAGCCAAGAACAGCGGAGCACCACAGATACGCAGTATTTT.

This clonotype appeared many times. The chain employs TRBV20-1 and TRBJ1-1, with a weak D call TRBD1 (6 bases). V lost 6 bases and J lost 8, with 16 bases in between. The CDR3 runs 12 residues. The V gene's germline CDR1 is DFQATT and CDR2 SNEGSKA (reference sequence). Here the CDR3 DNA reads TGCAGTGCCACGGCGTCCGGGACAGAAGCTTTCTTT. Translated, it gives CSATASGTEAFF.

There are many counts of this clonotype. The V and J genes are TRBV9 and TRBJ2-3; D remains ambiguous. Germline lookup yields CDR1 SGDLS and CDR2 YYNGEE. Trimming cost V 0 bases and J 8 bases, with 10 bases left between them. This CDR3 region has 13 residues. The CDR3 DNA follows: TGTGCCAGCAGCGTAGAAGCGTTGGGTACGCAGTATTTT. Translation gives CASSVEALGTQYF.

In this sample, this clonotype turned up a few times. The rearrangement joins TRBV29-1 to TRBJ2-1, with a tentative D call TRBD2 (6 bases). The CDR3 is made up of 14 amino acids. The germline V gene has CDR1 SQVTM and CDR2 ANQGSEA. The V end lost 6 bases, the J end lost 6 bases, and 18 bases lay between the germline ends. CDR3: CSVILALLVNEQFF. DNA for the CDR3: TGCAGCGTAATACTAGCTCTGCTCGTCAATGAGCAGTTCTTC.

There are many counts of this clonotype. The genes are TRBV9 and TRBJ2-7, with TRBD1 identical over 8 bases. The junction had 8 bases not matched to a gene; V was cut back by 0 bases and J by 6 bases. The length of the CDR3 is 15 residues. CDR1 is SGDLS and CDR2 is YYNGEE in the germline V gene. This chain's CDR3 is CASSVAGQGASEQYF. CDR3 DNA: TGTGCCAGCAGCGTAGCCGGGCAGGGGGCGTCCGAGCAGTACTTC.

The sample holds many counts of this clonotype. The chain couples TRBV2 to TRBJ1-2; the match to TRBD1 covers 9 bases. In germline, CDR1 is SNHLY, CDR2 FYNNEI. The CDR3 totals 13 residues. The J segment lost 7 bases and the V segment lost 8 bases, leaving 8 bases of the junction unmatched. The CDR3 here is CASRQGGQGGYTF. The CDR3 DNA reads TGTGCCAGCCGACAGGGGGGACAGGGTGGCTACACCTTC. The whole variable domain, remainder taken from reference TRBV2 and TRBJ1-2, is EPEVTQTPSHQVTQMGQEVILRCVPISNHLYFYWYRQILGQKVEFLVSFYNNEISEKSEIFDDQFSVERPDGSNFTLKIRSTKLEDSAMYFCASRQGGQGGYTFGSGTRLTVV.

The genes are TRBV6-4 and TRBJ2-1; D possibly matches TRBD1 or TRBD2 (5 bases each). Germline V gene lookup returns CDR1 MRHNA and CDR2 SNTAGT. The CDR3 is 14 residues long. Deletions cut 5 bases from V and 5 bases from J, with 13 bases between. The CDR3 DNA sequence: TGTGCCAGCAGTAGGGACGGAGACAACAATGAGCAGTTCTTC. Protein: CASSRDGDNNEQFF.

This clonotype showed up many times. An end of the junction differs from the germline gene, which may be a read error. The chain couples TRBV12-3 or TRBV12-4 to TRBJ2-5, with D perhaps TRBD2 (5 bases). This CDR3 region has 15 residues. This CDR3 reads CASSRGGSQQGTQYF. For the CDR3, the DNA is TGTGCCAGCAGTCGAGGAGGCTCACAGCAAGGGACCCAGTACTTC.

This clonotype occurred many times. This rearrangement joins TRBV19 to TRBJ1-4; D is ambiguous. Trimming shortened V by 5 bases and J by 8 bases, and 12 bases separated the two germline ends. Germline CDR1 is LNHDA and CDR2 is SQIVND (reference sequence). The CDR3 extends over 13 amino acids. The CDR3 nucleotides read TGTGCCAGTAGTCACCGACGGACCGAAAAACTGTTTTTT. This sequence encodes CASSHRRTEKLFF. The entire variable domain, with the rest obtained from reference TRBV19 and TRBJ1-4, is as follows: DGGITQSPKYLFRKEGQNVTLSCEQNLNHDAMYWYRQDPGQGLRLIYYSQIVNDFQKGDIAEGYSVSREKKESFPLTVTSAQKNPTAFYLCASSHRRTEKLFFGSGTQLSVL.

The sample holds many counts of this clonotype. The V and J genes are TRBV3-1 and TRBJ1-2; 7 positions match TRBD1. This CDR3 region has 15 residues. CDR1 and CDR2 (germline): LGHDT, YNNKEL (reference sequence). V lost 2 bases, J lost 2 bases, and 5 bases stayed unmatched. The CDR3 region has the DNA TGTGCCAGCAGCCAACTGGGACAGCAAAACTATGGCTACACCTTC. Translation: CASSQLGQQNYGYTF.

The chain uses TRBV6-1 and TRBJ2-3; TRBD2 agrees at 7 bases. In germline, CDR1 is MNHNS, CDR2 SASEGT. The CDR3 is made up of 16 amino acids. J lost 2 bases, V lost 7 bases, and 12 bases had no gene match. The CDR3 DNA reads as TGTGCCAGCATCCCTGGGCGGGAGAGATTCACAGATACGCAGTATTTT. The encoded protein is CASIPGRERFTDTQYF.

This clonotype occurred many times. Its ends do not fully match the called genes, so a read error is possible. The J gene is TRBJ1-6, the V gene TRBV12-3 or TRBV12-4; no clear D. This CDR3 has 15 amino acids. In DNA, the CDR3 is TGTGCCAGCAGCTTAGGGAGCTCCTATAATTCACCCCTCCACTTT. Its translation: CASSLGSSYNSPLHF.

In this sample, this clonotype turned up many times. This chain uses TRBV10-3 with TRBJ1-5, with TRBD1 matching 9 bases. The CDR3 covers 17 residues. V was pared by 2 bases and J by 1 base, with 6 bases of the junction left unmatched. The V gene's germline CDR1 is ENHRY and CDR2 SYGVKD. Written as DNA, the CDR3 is TGTGCCATCAGTGAGGGACAGGGGTTACGAAGCAATCAGCCCCAGCATTTT. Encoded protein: CAISEGQGLRSNQPQHF.

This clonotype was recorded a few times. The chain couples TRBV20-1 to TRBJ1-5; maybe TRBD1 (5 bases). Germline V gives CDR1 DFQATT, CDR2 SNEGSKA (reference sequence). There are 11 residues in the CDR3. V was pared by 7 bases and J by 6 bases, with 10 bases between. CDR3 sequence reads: CSGGLGQPQHF. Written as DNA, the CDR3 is TGCAGTGGGGGGTTAGGTCAGCCCCAGCATTTT.